The 3 T cell receptor beta chains given below trace back to one sample, sequenced in a study of cytomegalovirus exposure and HLA in healthy donors. With 60 Vbeta and 13 Jbeta primers, the PCR was carried out. This table comes from immunoSEQ multiplex PCR, and its TCRdb copy is limited to in-frame clones, with some not included. The sample includes about 190,000 clones, roughly 75% of them seen just once. The sequenced material came from PBMCs. The source of these receptors is a man aged 25 to 40 in good health and CMV-seropositive.

There are a few counts of this clone. CDR3 sequence (DNA): TGTGCCAGCAGTTTCTGGGGGCGTAGAAACGGGGAGCTGTTTTTT. Amino acid sequence: CASSFWGRRNGELFF. The chain is built from TRBV27 and TRBJ2-2; possible D gene TRBD1, 6 bases. Trimming removed 3 bases from V and 7 bases from J, with 15 bases in between. The germline CDR1 and CDR2 sequences are MNHEY and SMNVEV (reference sequence). This CDR3 has 15 amino acids.

The chain uses TRBV28 and TRBJ1-5; D might be TRBD1 (5 bases). The CDR3 extends over 13 amino acids. V shed 6 bases and J shed 5 bases, with 11 bases lying between them. Germline V gene sequence: CDR1 MDHEN, CDR2 SYDVKM. The CDR3, as DNA: TGTGCCAGCAGGCCCGGGGGGGATCAGCCCCAGCATTTT. It translates to CASRPGGDQPQHF.

This chain connects TRBV5-5 to TRBJ1-6; D is perhaps TRBD1 (5 bases). The CDR3 runs 16 residues. The germline V gene has CDR1 SGHKS and CDR2 YYEKEE (reference sequence). V was trimmed by 4 bases and J by 0 bases, leaving 11 bases between them. The CDR3 protein is CASSLQASSYNSPLHF. The CDR3 bases are TGTGCCAGCAGCCTACAGGCCAGCTCCTATAATTCACCCCTCCACTTT.